The clone carrying this T cell receptor beta chain showed up many times. No antigen is known for it. The lymph nodes were axillary draining lymph nodes from breast cancer patients. TCRdb used MiXCR to reprocess the multiplex PCR reads, holding one entry per CDR3 protein. The sample has 200,000 or so distinct CDR3 sequences; 30% to 40% are singletons. The data were obtained in a study of breast tumors, draining lymph nodes, adjacent tissues. Study conclusions and caveats: Data only fit, rather than demonstrated, lymph node origin of most tumor T cells. Tumor repertoires ranked between lymph nodes and nontumor tissue in diversity, with V and J gene preferences. Data fit most tumor T cells coming from lymph node, expanding in tumor. Luminal-like breast cancer showed significantly greater tumor-nontumor repertoire similarity than basal-like breast cancer did.

CDR3 length: 13 amino acids. Losses at the gene ends were 7 bases for V and 6 bases for J; bases not matched to a gene: 1. Germline V lookup: CDR1 MNHNY, CDR2 SVGAGI (reference sequence). Sequenced sample: axillary lymph node tissue. The chain links TRBV6-6 to TRBJ2-1, with TRBD2 matching 12 bases. The receptor was isolated from a female donor with breast cancer. Some clones in this sample may be carry-over from other donors' samples. The CDR3 DNA reads TGTGCCAGCATGACTAGCGGGGGCAATGAGCAGTTCTTC. Translation gives CASMTSGGNEQFF.